This T cell receptor beta chain was retrieved from a study of CD8 T cells in Susac syndrome (dated by TCRdb to the late 2010s). Describing the broader study: Of the Susac syndrome patients who were sequenced, eight were in clinical remission while roughly six had clinically active disease. Whether CD8+ T cell activation and differentiation in Susac syndrome was antigen driven was tested using repertoire sequencing. At blood withdrawal, Susac syndrome patients were either therapy-naive, taking corticosteroids (in some cases with IVIg as well), or taking IVIg alone.

What the work shows at the level of the full study, not this receptor alone: The number of individuals in the TCR sequencing and HLA analysis was acknowledged as relatively small. The CD4+ T cell repertoire of patients with Susac syndrome showed no detectable clonal expansion.

Concerning this clonotype: Its recognized antigen is unknown. Base qualities are not provided; no much larger clone lies one nucleotide away.

As encoded in the germline V gene, CDR1 is LGHNT while CDR2 is FRNRAP. V is clipped by 3 bases and J by 8 bases, and the sequence between their germline boundaries is 17 bases long. CDR3 length: 15 amino acids, cysteine to phenylalanine. The retained sequence is limited to the CDR3, 45 bases, with the frame set at the first base. High-throughput TCR beta sequencing profiled peripheral blood CD8+ and CD4+ T cells from healthy donors, Susac syndrome patients and multiple sclerosis patients. The Susac syndrome patients fulfilled recently defined diagnostic criteria for definite or probable disease. Bulk CD8+ and CD4+ T cells were purified magnetically by negative isolation, whereas CD8+ TEMRA cells were enriched by FACS. Blood was drawn into EDTA tubes, processed within 24 hours, and PBMCs were isolated by density gradient centrifugation. PBMCs intended for TCR sequencing were cryopreserved in liquid nitrogen and were subsequently thawed in a 37 degrees C water bath. The sorted or isolated CD4+, CD8+ and CD8+ TEMRA cells reached a purity of at least 90%.

RNA was extracted using the RNeasy kit, and about 0.5 to 1 ug of the RNA was reverse transcribed with random hexamers. The immunoSEQ multiplex PCR assay, which covers 54 Vbeta and 13 Jbeta segments, was used to amplify TCR beta CDR3 regions. Bias from PCR amplification was corrected by using a synthetic template baseline for primer optimization and for computational correction. Processing in the source paper ran as follows. Only productive sequences were kept, with reads annotated to V, D and J genes according to IMGT and analyzed in immunoSEQ Analyzer. To calculate clonality, Shannon entropy was normalized by log2 of the number of productive unique sequences and then subtracted from one. For each patient and control, public and private clones were evaluated among the 100 most prevalent clones. Susac-specific clones were defined as absent from healthy and MS cohorts, 1052 published viral clones and other ImmuneACCESS disease sequences. The raw public reads went through TCRdb reprocessing: fastp at Q25, MiXCR clone calling, in-frame beta chains kept. When rows share a CDR3 protein, they turn into one entry using the most common DNA and genes. These V and J calls derive from TCRdb rather than the authors' analysis. The sample table shows approximately 190,000 distinct CDR3 sequences, and roughly 91% are seen once. 0.085% to 0.1% of the sample is held by the ten biggest clonotypes.

Input material: CD4+ T cells from PBMCs. Rearrangement joined TRBV12-5 to TRBJ2-1, with a weak D call of TRBD2 (6 bases match). This TCR was sampled from a human donor with Susac syndrome. The bases are TGTGCTAGTGGTTTCGGGGGAGTCGGTGGCGATGAGCAGTTCTTC. Its protein is CASGFGGVGGDEQFF. With all but the CDR3 taken from the reference TRBV12-5 and TRBJ2-1 genes, the full variable domain is: DARVTQTPRHKVTEMGQEVTMRCQPILGHNTVFWYRQTMMQGLELLAYFRNRAPLDDSGMPKDRFSAEMPDATLATLKIQPSEPRDSAVYFCASGFGGVGGDEQFFGPGTRLTVL.